The rows below give T cell receptor beta chains drawn from one sample of a study of blood T cells in healthy people across ages. TCRdb recomputed calls from the 5' RACE reads with MiXCR, one row per CDR3 protein. The sample gives about 680,000 distinct CDR3 sequences, around 48% of which show up once; around a third is in the top ten. The sequencing sample was made of blood. All receptors come from a woman aged 60-75 years in good health. The CDR3 runs from the conserved cysteine through the conserved F or W. A D gene is named only where the DNA matches it firmly. The listing skips clone size in some rows; elsewhere it reads once, few, many or a size class.

j_call d_call v_call clone_size cdr3_aa cdr3_nt
TRBJ1-1 TRBD1 TRBV20-1 - CSAVPGQPEKAFF TGCAGTGCTGTTCCGGGACAGCCAGAAAAAGCTTTCTTT
TRBJ2-3 TRBD2 TRBV18 - CASSPSAGAGDTQYF TGTGCCAGCTCACCATCGGCGGGAGCGGGAGATACGCAGTATTTT
TRBJ2-5 TRBD2 TRBV7-9 - CASSLGTSGFRYF TGTGCCAGCAGCCTCGGGACTAGCGGATTCCGGTACTTC
TRBJ2-2 - TRBV11-1 - CASTLGATNTGELFF TGTGCCAGCACCCTTGGAGCGACGAACACCGGGGAGCTGTTTTTT
TRBJ2-3 - TRBV15 - CATSPETGLSTDTQYF TGTGCCACCAGCCCCGAGACAGGCCTCAGCACAGATACGCAGTATTTT
TRBJ2-1 TRBD2 TRBV15 - CATSKSGTYNEQFF TGTGCCACCAGCAAGAGCGGGACCTACAATGAGCAGTTCTTC
TRBJ2-5 TRBD2 TRBV15 - CATSRDTSGRAKTQYF TGTGCCACCAGCAGAGATACTAGCGGGAGGGCAAAGACCCAGTACTTC
TRBJ2-1 - TRBV16 - CASTAINTDNEQFF TGTGCCAGCACCGCAATTAACACCGACAATGAGCAGTTCTTC
TRBJ2-1 TRBD2 TRBV5-1 - CASSLLQAGVAYNEQFF TGCGCCAGCAGCCTACTACAAGCGGGAGTGGCCTACAATGAGCAGTTCTTC
TRBJ2-5 TRBD1 TRBV3-1 - CASSQDQGVWETQYF TGTGCCAGCAGCCAAGATCAGGGGGTCTGGGAGACCCAGTACTTC
TRBJ2-6 TRBD1 TRBV29-1 - CSVDGAGGTGANVLTF TGCAGCGTTGATGGGGCAGGGGGCACTGGGGCCAACGTCCTGACTTTC
TRBJ1-1 - TRBV28 - CASSFPTGLTEAFF TGTGCCAGCAGTTTCCCTACAGGGCTCACTGAAGCTTTCTTT
TRBJ2-2 - TRBV9 - CASSAGLRTGELFF TGTGCCAGCAGCGCCGGGCTACGCACCGGGGAGCTGTTTTTT
TRBJ2-7 - TRBV5-1 few CASSLDQGKAYEQYF TGCGCCAGCAGCTTGGACCAGGGGAAGGCCTACGAGCAGTACTTC
TRBJ2-7 - TRBV20-1 few CSAKGETGPHEQYF TGCAGTGCTAAGGGCGAAACAGGGCCCCACGAGCAGTACTTC
TRBJ1-2 TRBD1 TRBV7-2 many CASSSTPGTGDGYTF TGTGCCAGCAGCTCCACACCCGGGACAGGGGACGGCTACACCTTC
TRBJ2-7 TRBD1 TRBV11-2 - CASSPLRRGQGISYEQYF TGTGCCAGCAGCCCTCTACGACGGGGACAGGGGATCTCCTACGAGCAGTACTTC
TRBJ2-1 - TRBV20-1 - CSAPTGTRTNEQFF TGCAGTGCACCGACCGGGACTCGTACTAATGAGCAGTTCTTC
TRBJ2-1 - TRBV6-2/TRBV6-3 many CASSYGSSYNEQFF TGTGCCAGCAGTTACGGGAGCTCCTACAATGAGCAGTTCTTC
TRBJ2-3 - TRBV7-2 - CASSLDRAPDTQYF TGTGCCAGCAGCTTAGACAGGGCCCCAGATACGCAGTATTTT
TRBJ2-7 TRBD2 TRBV2 few CASSKTSGRGYEQYF TGTGCCAGCAGTAAGACTAGCGGGAGAGGTTACGAGCAGTACTTC
TRBJ2-2 - TRBV20-1 - CSALRDGELFF TGCAGTGCTCTCAGGGACGGTGAGCTGTTTTTT
TRBJ1-5 - TRBV20-1 - CSFIQGQDQPQHF TGCAGTTTTATCCAGGGGCAGGATCAGCCCCAGCATTTT
TRBJ2-1 - TRBV20-1 - CSASDGSSVYDEQFF TGCAGTGCTAGCGACGGGAGTTCAGTATACGATGAGCAGTTCTTC
TRBJ2-7 - TRBV3-1 - CASSRSEQEQYF TGTGCCAGCAGCCGATCTGAGCAGGAGCAGTACTTC
TRBJ2-7 TRBD2 TRBV20-1 - CSARHQRIPGLAGEWYEQYF TGCAGTGCTAGACACCAGAGGATCCCGGGACTAGCGGGAGAGTGGTACGAGCAGTACTTC
TRBJ1-5 - TRBV7-3 - CASTVEGNQPQHF TGTGCCAGCACGGTGGAGGGCAACCAGCCCCAGCATTTT
TRBJ1-1 TRBD1 TRBV29-1 - CSVTGGGNTEAFF TGCAGCGTTACAGGGGGCGGGAACACTGAAGCTTTCTTT
TRBJ2-5 - TRBV9 few CASSVDKGETQYF TGTGCCAGCAGCGTAGACAAAGGGGAGACCCAGTACTTC
TRBJ2-2 TRBD1 TRBV6-5 - CASTGGTGELFF TGTGCCAGCACAGGGGGCACCGGGGAGCTGTTTTTT
TRBJ2-1 TRBD1 TRBV25-1 few CASRRDRGFGEQFF TGTGCCAGCAGACGGGACAGGGGTTTCGGTGAGCAGTTCTTC
TRBJ1-5 - TRBV7-9 - CASSFFTGLNQPQHF TGTGCCAGCAGCTTTTTCACAGGGCTTAATCAGCCCCAGCATTTT
TRBJ2-5 TRBD2 TRBV28 - CASSFRAGGHNEQYF TGTGCCAGCAGTTTCAGAGCGGGAGGGCACAATGAGCAGTACTTC
TRBJ1-4 - TRBV24-1 - CATSPATNEKLFF TGTGCCACCTCGCCTGCAACTAATGAAAAACTGTTTTTT
TRBJ1-6 TRBD1 TRBV28 - CASSPTGGRSPLHF TGTGCCAGCAGTCCGACAGGGGGTCGGTCACCCCTCCACTTT
TRBJ1-1 - TRBV29-1 - CSVSRSNTEAFF TGCAGCGTGAGCAGATCGAACACTGAAGCTTTCTTT
TRBJ1-2 - TRBV4-3 few CASSHASYGYTF TGCGCCAGCAGCCATGCGAGCTATGGCTACACCTTC
TRBJ2-3 TRBD2 TRBV25-1 - CASLAGGSTDTQYF TGTGCCAGTCTAGCGGGAGGGTCCACAGATACGCAGTATTTT
TRBJ1-1 - TRBV18 - CASSLNLGARDEAFF TGTGCCAGCTCACTCAACTTAGGTGCCCGGGATGAAGCTTTCTTT
TRBJ2-1 - TRBV6-5 - CASSPERNRAEQFF TGTGCCAGCAGCCCCGAACGAAACAGGGCTGAGCAGTTCTTC
TRBJ2-7 TRBD2 TRBV20-1 few CSARGRLAGTYEQYF TGCAGTGCTAGAGGGAGACTAGCGGGAACCTACGAGCAGTACTTC
TRBJ1-1 - TRBV7-9 - CASSRRGGMNTEAFF TGTGCCAGCAGCCGAAGGGGGGGGATGAACACTGAAGCTTTCTTT
TRBJ1-4 - TRBV2 - CASTTRGLMKEKLFF TGTGCCAGCACCACAAGGGGCTTAATGAAAGAAAAACTGTTTTTT
TRBJ2-1 TRBD2 TRBV20-1 once CSASIIPRTSGDYNEQFF TGCAGTGCTAGTATTATCCCCCGGACTAGCGGGGACTACAATGAGCAGTTCTTC
TRBJ2-1 TRBD2 TRBV20-1 - CSAPSGMGNEQFF TGCAGTGCCCCTAGCGGGATGGGCAATGAGCAGTTCTTC
TRBJ2-3 - TRBV2 few CASSEYAPNTQYF TGTGCCAGCAGTGAATATGCGCCAAATACGCAGTATTTT
TRBJ1-2 TRBD1 TRBV12-3/TRBV12-4 - CASRVPGGGGYTF TGTGCCAGCAGAGTACCAGGGGGCGGTGGCTACACCTTC
TRBJ2-3 TRBD2 TRBV29-1 - CSVRGGQTDTQYF TGCAGCGTGCGGGGAGGGCAGACCGATACGCAGTATTTT
TRBJ2-3 - TRBV28 - CASSPSGRTDTQYF TGTGCCAGCAGCCCCAGCGGGCGCACAGATACGCAGTATTTT
TRBJ2-1 - TRBV20-1 few CSARDPALGGEQFF TGCAGTGCTAGAGATCCCGCGCTTGGGGGTGAGCAGTTCTTC
TRBJ2-1 - TRBV4-2 many CASSQDAPSSYNEQFF TGTGCCAGCAGCCAAGATGCGCCGAGCTCCTACAATGAGCAGTTCTTC
TRBJ1-2 - TRBV30 - CAWSRGNYEYTF TGTGCCTGGAGTCGGGGGAACTATGAGTACACCTTC
TRBJ2-1 - TRBV4-3 - CASSQGLAGGHNEQFF TGCGCCAGCAGCCAAGGACTGGCCGGGGGGCACAATGAGCAGTTCTTC
TRBJ2-7 TRBD2 TRBV20-1 - CSARDLELAGSYEQYF TGCAGTGCTAGAGATTTGGAACTAGCGGGGTCCTACGAGCAGTACTTC
TRBJ2-1 TRBD2 TRBV20-1 few CSARVGTSGQYNEQFF TGCAGTGCTAGAGTTGGGACTAGCGGGCAATATAATGAGCAGTTCTTC